Described below is a single T cell receptor beta chain sequence and its context. The antigen remains undetermined. Trimming removed 4 bases at V and 2 bases at J, with 18 bases between. The CDR3 has 16 residues. Per the germline V gene, CDR1 is SGHKS and CDR2 is YYEKEE (reference sequence). Next came a second PCR, run for about 7 to 12 cycles, which used a sample-barcoded 5' primer along with a J-beta primer mix. Unique molecular identifiers of 12 random nucleotides labeled each cDNA. TCRdb re-called the 5' RACE reads with MiXCR, one entry per CDR3 protein. The sample has 600,000 to 850,000 distinct CDR3 sequences; around 40% are singletons. The data stem from a study of blood T cells in healthy people across ages. Findings of the study overall: Aged donors had fewer naive CD4+ cells and lower diversity than long-lived donors.

The source of this sequence is a woman in her sixties in good health. The specimen sequenced was blood. V and J are TRBV5-5 and TRBJ2-5; tentatively, D is TRBD2 (5 bases). This chain's CDR3 is CASSLQLMRAQETQYF. The CDR3 nucleotides are TGTGCCAGCAGCCTCCAACTCATGAGGGCTCAAGAGACCCAGTACTTC.